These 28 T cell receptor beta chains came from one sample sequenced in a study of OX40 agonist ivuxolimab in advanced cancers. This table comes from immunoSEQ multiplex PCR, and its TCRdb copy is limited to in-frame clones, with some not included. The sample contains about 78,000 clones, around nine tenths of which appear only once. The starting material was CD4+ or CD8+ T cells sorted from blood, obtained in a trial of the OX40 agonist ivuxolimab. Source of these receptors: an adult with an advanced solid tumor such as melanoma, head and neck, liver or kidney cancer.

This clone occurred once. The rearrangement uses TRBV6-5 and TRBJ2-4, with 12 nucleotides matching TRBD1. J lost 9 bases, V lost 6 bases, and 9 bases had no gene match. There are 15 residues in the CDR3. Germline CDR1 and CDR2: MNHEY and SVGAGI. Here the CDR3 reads CASRSSGTGGGIQYF. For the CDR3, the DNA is TGTGCCAGCAGATCCTCCGGGACAGGGGGCGGCATTCAGTACTTC.

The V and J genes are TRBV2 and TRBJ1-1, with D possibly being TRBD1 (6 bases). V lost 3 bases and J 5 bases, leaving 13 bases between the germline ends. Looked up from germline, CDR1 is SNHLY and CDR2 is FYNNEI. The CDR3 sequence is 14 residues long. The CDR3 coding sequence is TGTGCCAGCAGTGAGAAGGGACAACGGACTGAAGCTTTCTTT. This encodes CASSEKGQRTEAFF.

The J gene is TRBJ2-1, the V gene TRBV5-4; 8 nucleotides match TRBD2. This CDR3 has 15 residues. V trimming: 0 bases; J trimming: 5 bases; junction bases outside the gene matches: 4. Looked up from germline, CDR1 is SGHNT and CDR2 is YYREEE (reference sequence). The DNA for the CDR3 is TGTGCCAGCAGCTTGGTTGTTAGCGGGAACAATGAGCAGTTCTTC. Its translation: CASSLVVSGNNEQFF.

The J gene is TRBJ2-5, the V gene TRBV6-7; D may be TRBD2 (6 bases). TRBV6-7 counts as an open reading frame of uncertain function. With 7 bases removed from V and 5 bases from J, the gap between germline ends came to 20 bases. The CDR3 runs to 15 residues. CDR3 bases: TGTGCCAGCACCAACCCCAGGGAGGTGAGGGAGACCCAGTACTTC. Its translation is CASTNPREVRETQYF.

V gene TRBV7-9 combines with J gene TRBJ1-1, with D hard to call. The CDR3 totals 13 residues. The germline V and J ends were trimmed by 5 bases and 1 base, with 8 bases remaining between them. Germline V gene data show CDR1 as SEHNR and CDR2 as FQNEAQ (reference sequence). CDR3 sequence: CASSRAGNTEAFF. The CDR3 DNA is TGTGCCAGCAGCCGGGCCGGGAACACTGAAGCTTTCTTT. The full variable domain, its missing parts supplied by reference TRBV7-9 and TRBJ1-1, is DTGVSQNPRHKITKRGQNVTFRCDPISEHNRLYWYRQTLGQGPEFLTYFQNEAQLEKSRLLSDRFSAERPKGSFSTLEIQRTEQGDSAMYLCASSRAGNTEAFFGQGTRLTVV.

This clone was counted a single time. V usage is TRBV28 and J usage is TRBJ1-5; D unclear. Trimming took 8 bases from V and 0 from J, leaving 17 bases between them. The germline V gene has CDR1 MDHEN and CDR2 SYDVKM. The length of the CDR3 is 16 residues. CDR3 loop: CASGTTQVYSNQPQHF. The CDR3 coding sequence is TGTGCCAGCGGCACCACCCAAGTGTATAGCAATCAGCCCCAGCATTTT.

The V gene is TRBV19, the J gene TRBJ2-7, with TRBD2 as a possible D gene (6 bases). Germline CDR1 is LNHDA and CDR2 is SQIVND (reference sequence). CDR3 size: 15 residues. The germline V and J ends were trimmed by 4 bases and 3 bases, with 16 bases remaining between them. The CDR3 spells CASSKWRDQGYEQYF. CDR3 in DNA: TGTGCCAGTAGTAAGTGGCGGGACCAAGGCTACGAGCAGTACTTC.

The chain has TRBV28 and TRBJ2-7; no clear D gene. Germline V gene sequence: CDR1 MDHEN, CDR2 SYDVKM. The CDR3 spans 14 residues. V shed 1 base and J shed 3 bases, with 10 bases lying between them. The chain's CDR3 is CASSLSVVGYEQYF. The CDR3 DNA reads TGTGCCAGCAGTTTATCCGTTGTGGGCTACGAGCAGTACTTC. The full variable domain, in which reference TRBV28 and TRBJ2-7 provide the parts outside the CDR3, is DVKVTQSSRYLVKRTGEKVFLECVQDMDHENMFWYRQDPGLGLRLIYFSYDVKMKEKGDIPEGYSVSREKKERFSLILESASTNQTSMYLCASSLSVVGYEQYFGPGTRLTVT.

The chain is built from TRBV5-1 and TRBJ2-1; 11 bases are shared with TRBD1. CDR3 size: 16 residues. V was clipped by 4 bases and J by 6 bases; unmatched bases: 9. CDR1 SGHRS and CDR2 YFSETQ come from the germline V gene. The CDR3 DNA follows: TGCGCCAGCAGCCTTTGGGGGACAGGGGGACTCAATGAGCAGTTCTTC. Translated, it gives CASSLWGTGGLNEQFF.

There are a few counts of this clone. The CDR3 sequence is CASSLARGGTGELFF. The CDR3, as DNA: TGTGCCAGCAGCTTAGCCAGGGGGGGGACCGGGGAGCTGTTTTTT. This chain uses TRBV7-8 with TRBJ2-2; D may be TRBD1 or TRBD2 (7 bases each). The germline V gene encodes CDR1 SGHVS and CDR2 FQNEAQ. Trimming removed 0 bases from V and 5 bases from J, with 10 bases in between. This CDR3 has 15 residues.

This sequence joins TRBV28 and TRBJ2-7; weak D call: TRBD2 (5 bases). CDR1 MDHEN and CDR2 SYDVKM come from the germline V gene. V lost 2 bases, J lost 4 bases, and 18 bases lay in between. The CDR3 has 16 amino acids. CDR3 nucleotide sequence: TGTGCCAGCAGTTTAGGTTCGGGCGACCGGGGTTACGAGCAGTACTTC. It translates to CASSLGSGDRGYEQYF. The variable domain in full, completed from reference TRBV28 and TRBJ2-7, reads DVKVTQSSRYLVKRTGEKVFLECVQDMDHENMFWYRQDPGLGLRLIYFSYDVKMKEKGDIPEGYSVSREKKERFSLILESASTNQTSMYLCASSLGSGDRGYEQYFGPGTRLTVT.

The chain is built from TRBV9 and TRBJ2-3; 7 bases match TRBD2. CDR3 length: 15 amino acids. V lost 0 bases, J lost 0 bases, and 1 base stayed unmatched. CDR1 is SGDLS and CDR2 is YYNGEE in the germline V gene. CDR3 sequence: CASSVAGGSTDTQYF. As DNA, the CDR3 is TGTGCCAGCAGCGTAGCCGGGGGGAGCACAGATACGCAGTATTTT. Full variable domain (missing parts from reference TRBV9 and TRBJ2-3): DSGVTQTPKHLITATGQRVTLRCSPRSGDLSVYWYQQSLDQGLQFLIQYYNGEERAKGNILERFSAQQFPDLHSELNLSSLELGDSALYFCASSVAGGSTDTQYFGPGTRLTVL.

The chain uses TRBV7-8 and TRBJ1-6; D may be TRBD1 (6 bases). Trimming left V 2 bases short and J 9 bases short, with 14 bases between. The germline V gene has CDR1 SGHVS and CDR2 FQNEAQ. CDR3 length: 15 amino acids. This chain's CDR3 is CASSLTTGLASPLHF. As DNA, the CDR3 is TGTGCCAGCAGCTTAACTACAGGGTTGGCTTCACCCCTCCACTTT.

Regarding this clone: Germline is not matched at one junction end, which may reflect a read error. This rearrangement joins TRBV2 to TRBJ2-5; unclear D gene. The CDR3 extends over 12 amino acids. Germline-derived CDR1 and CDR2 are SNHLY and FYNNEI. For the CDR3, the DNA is TGTGCCGGCAGACGGACCCAAGAGACCCAGTACTTC. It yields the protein CAGRRTQETQYF.

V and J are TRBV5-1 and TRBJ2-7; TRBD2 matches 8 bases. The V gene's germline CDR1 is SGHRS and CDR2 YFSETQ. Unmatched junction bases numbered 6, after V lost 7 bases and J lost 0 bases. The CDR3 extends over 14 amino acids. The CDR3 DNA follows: TGCGCCAGCCAAAGGGGGACTAGCTCCTACGAGCAGTACTTC. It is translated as CASQRGTSSYEQYF.

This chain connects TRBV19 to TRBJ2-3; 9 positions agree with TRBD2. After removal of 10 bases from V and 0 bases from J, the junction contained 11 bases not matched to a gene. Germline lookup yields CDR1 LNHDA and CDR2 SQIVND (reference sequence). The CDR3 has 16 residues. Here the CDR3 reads CATDEGTSSSTDTQYF. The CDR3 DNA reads TGTGCCACCGACGAGGGGACTAGCTCCAGCACAGATACGCAGTATTTT.

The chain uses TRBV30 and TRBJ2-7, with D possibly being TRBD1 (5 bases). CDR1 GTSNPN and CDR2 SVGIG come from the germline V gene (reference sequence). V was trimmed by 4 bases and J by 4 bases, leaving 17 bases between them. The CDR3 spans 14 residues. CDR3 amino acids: CAWTADKGPYEQYF. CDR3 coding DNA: TGTGCCTGGACTGCGGACAAGGGTCCGTACGAGCAGTACTTC.

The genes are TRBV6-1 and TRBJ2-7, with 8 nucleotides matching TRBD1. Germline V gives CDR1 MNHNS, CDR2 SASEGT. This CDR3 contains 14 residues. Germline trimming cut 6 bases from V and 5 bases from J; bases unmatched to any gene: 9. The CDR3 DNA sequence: TGTGCCAGCAGGCCCGGACAGGGAAGGGACGAGCAGTACTTC. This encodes CASRPGQGRDEQYF.

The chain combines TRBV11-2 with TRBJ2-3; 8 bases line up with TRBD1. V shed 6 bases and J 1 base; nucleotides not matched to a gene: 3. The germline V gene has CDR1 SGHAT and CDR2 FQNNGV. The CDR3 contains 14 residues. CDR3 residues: CASSSTGGTDTQYF. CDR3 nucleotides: TGTGCCAGCAGTTCGACAGGGGGCACAGATACGCAGTATTTT.

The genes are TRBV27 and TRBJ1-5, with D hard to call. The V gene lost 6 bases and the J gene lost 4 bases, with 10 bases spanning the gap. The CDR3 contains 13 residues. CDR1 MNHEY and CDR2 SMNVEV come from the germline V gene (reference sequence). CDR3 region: CASRPIINQPQHF. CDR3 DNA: TGTGCCAGCAGACCAATAATAAATCAGCCCCAGCATTTT.

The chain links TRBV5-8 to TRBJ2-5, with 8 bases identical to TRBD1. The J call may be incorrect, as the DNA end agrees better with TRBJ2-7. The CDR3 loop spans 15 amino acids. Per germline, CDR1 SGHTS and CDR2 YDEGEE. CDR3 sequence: CASSPDRGRVYEQYF. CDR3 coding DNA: TGTGCCAGCAGCCCCGACAGGGGAAGAGTCTACGAGCAGTACTTC.

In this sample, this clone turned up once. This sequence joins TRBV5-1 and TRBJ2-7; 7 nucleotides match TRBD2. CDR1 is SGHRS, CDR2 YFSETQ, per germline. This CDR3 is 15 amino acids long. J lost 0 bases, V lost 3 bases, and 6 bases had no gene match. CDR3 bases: TGCGCCAGCAGCTGGGGAGGGAATCCCTCCTACGAGCAGTACTTC. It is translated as CASSWGGNPSYEQYF.

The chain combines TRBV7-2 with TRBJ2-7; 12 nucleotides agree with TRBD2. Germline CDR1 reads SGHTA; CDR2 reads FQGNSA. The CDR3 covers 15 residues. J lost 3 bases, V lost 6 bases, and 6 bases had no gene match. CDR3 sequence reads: CASRRTSGESYEQYF. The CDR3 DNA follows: TGTGCCAGCAGACGGACTAGCGGGGAGAGCTACGAGCAGTACTTC.

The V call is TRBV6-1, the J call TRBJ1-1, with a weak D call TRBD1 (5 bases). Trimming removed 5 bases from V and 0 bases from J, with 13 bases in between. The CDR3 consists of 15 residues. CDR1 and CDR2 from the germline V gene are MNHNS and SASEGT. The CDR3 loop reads CASSPPGLMNTEAFF. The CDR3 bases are TGTGCCAGCAGTCCCCCAGGGCTGATGAACACTGAAGCTTTCTTT.

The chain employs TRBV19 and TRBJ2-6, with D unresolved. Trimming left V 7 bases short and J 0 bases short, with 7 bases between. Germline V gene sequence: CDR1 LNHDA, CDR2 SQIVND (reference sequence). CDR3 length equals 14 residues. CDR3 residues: CASTDTSGANVLTF. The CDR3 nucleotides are TGTGCCAGTACCGATACCTCTGGGGCCAACGTCCTGACTTTC.

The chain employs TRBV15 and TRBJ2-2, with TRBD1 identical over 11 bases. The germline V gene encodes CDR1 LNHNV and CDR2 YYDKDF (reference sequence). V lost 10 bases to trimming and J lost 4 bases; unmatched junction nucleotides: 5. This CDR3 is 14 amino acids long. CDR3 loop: CASAGTGGTGELFF. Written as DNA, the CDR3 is TGTGCCAGCGCCGGGACAGGGGGCACCGGGGAGCTGTTTTTT.

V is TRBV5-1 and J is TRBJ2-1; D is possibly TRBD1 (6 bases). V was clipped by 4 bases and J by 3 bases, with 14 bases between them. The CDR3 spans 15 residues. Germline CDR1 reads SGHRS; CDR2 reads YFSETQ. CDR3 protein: CASSLRDNLYNEQFF. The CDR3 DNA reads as TGCGCCAGCAGCCTCCGGGACAACCTCTACAATGAGCAGTTCTTC.

The CDR3 sequence: CASSLERDRPPYGYTF. In DNA, the CDR3 is TGTGCCAGCAGCTTAGAGCGGGACAGGCCTCCATATGGCTACACCTTC. The rearrangement uses TRBV11-2 and TRBJ1-2, with 8 bases aligning to TRBD1. Germline V gives CDR1 SGHAT, CDR2 FQNNGV. V trimming: 0 bases; J trimming: 5 bases; junction bases outside the gene matches: 8. The CDR3 is made up of 16 amino acids.